One and the same sample provided the 27 T cell receptor beta chains below, sequenced in a study of cytomegalovirus exposure and HLA in healthy donors. Sequenced by immunoSEQ multiplex PCR; TCRdb stores in-frame clones only, minus some. The sample consists of some 110,000 clones, about 84% of them appearing once. Sequencing input: PBMCs. Source of these receptors: a young man in good health and CMV-seronegative.

The J gene is TRBJ2-7, the V gene TRBV19, with 9 nucleotides matching TRBD1. Germline V lookup: CDR1 LNHDA, CDR2 SQIVND (reference sequence). The CDR3 extends over 15 amino acids. V lost 3 bases to trimming and J lost 3 bases; unmatched junction nucleotides: 6. CDR3 protein: CASSISGTGYYEQYF. The CDR3 region has the DNA TGTGCCAGTAGTATCTCCGGGACAGGGTACTACGAGCAGTACTTC.

V gene TRBV7-8 combines with J gene TRBJ2-7; D gene unclear. V lost 4 bases, J lost 3 bases, and 13 bases lay in between. The CDR3 is 14 residues long. Germline-derived CDR1 and CDR2 are SGHVS and FQNEAQ. The CDR3 nucleotides are TGTGCCAGCAGCTACTTGAGTAGAAACTACGAGCAGTACTTC. Its protein product is CASSYLSRNYEQYF.

The chain recombines TRBV5-1 with TRBJ2-5; 7 nucleotides align to TRBD2. The CDR3 extends over 14 amino acids. Trimming removed 0 bases from V and 5 bases from J; junction bases left unmatched: 4. Looked up from germline, CDR1 is SGHRS and CDR2 is YFSETQ. CDR3 protein: CASSLGLAGETQYF. The CDR3 DNA follows: TGCGCCAGCAGCTTGGGACTAGCTGGGGAGACCCAGTACTTC.

The V and J genes are TRBV9 and TRBJ2-7; 8 nucleotides agree with TRBD2. The germline V gene encodes CDR1 SGDLS and CDR2 YYNGEE. Trimming took 4 bases from V and 2 from J; bases not matched to a gene: 5. There are 14 residues in the CDR3. Written as DNA, the CDR3 is TGTGCCAGCAGCCCGGGGACTAGTCCCTACGAGCAGTACTTC. Its protein product is CASSPGTSPYEQYF.

V gene TRBV6-5 combines with J gene TRBJ2-7, with TRBD2 matching over 10 bases. The CDR3 is made up of 14 amino acids. V lost 8 bases, J lost 7 bases, and 11 bases stayed unmatched. Per germline, CDR1 MNHEY and CDR2 SVGAGI. The chain's CDR3 is CASLVTGLAREQYF. The CDR3 DNA reads as TGTGCCAGCCTTGTGACGGGACTAGCGCGGGAGCAGTACTTC.

The gene calls are TRBV5-6 and TRBJ1-5, with D possibly TRBD1 on 6 matching bases. Germline CDR1 and CDR2: SGHDT and YYEEEE. The CDR3 length is 16 residues. V was pared by 0 bases and J by 2 bases, with 12 bases between. DNA for the CDR3: TGTGCCAGCAGCTTGGGACAGGTTGGGGGCAATCAGCCCCAGCATTTT. Amino acid sequence: CASSLGQVGGNQPQHF.

The chain joins TRBV9 to TRBJ2-7; D is uncertain. V lost 0 bases, J lost 4 bases, and 8 bases lay in between. CDR3 length: 13 residues. Germline loops: CDR1 SGDLS, CDR2 YYNGEE. The CDR3 spells CASSVGPKYEQYF. The CDR3 DNA sequence: TGTGCCAGCAGCGTAGGTCCAAAATACGAGCAGTACTTC.

The chain combines TRBV7-2 with TRBJ2-7, with D possibly being TRBD2 (7 bases). From germline, CDR1 is SGHTA and CDR2 FQGNSA. The CDR3 consists of 14 residues. V lost 2 bases to trimming and J lost 2 bases, with 10 bases between them. The CDR3 DNA follows: TGTGCCAGCAGCTTACAGCGGGACACCTACGAGCAGTACTTC. Amino acid sequence: CASSLQRDTYEQYF.

This clone has more than one count but fewer than ten. CDR3: CASNDATTGELFF. The CDR3, as DNA: TGTGCCAGCAACGATGCGACTACCGGGGAGCTGTTTTTT. V and J are TRBV5-6 and TRBJ2-2; D is uncertain. The CDR3 has 13 residues. Trimming took off 6 bases at V and 5 bases at J, with 11 bases between the two ends. CDR1 is SGHDT, CDR2 YYEEEE, per germline.

V usage is TRBV27 and J usage is TRBJ1-5; D is unclear. Trimming pared 5 bases from V and 1 base from J, leaving 15 bases between. Germline CDR1 reads MNHEY; CDR2 reads SMNVEV (reference sequence). The CDR3 contains 16 residues. The CDR3 sequence: CASSPVTTGSNQPQHF. In DNA form, the CDR3 reads TGTGCCAGCAGTCCGGTGACCACGGGAAGCAATCAGCCCCAGCATTTT.

The chain links TRBV19 to TRBJ2-7; 10 bases align to TRBD1. The CDR3 is made up of 15 amino acids. Unmatched junction bases numbered 4, after V lost 5 bases and J lost 0 bases. CDR1 is LNHDA and CDR2 is SQIVND in the germline V gene (reference sequence). The CDR3 DNA sequence: TGTGCCAGTAGTTCCGGACAGGGGGGCTCCTACGAGCAGTACTTC. It specifies CASSSGQGGSYEQYF.

The rearrangement links TRBV5-1 to TRBJ2-5; D call uncertain. Germline V gives CDR1 SGHRS, CDR2 YFSETQ. Between the trimmed V and J ends, which lost 4 bases and 5 bases, there was a span of 18 bases. The CDR3 is 15 residues long. The CDR3 spells CASSPAGLPQETQYF. The CDR3 coding sequence is TGCGCCAGCAGCCCGGCCGGGTTGCCTCAGGAGACCCAGTACTTC.

The sample holds one count of this clone. Other DNA sequences in this sample translate to the same CDR3. The chain couples TRBV5-1 to TRBJ1-3; 7 bases align to TRBD1. The V segment lost 0 bases and the J segment 4 bases; nucleotides outside the gene matches: 1. Germline-derived CDR1 and CDR2 are SGHRS and YFSETQ. The CDR3 has 14 amino acids. The CDR3 sequence: CASSLGQGGNTIYF. CDR3 sequence (DNA): TGCGCCAGCAGCTTGGGACAGGGAGGAAACACCATATATTTT. Supplemented by reference TRBV5-1 and TRBJ1-3, the full variable domain reads KAGVTQTPRYLIKTRGQQVTLSCSPISGHRSVSWYQQTPGQGLQFLFEYFSETQRNKGNFPGRFSGRQFSNSRSEMNVSTLELGDSALYLCASSLGQGGNTIYFGEGSWLTVV.

The chain is built from TRBV7-9 and TRBJ1-1; TRBD1 matches 9 bases. The CDR3 consists of 13 residues. V shed 6 bases and J 11 bases; nucleotides not matched to a gene: 10. The germline CDR1 and CDR2 sequences are SEHNR and FQNEAQ (reference sequence). The CDR3 DNA reads TGTGCCAGCAGATCCACAGGGGGCGACGAGGCTTTCTTT. It yields the protein CASRSTGGDEAFF.

As regards this clone: Additional DNA sequences in this sample encode the identical CDR3. The rearrangement links TRBV30 to TRBJ1-6; TRBD1 is a possible D gene (5 bases). The V end was cut by 0 bases, the J end by 4 bases, with 10 bases between. The germline V gene encodes CDR1 GTSNPN and CDR2 SVGIG (reference sequence). This CDR3 spans 15 amino acids. The CDR3 nucleotides read TGTGCCTGGAGTGTACAGGCAGGGTATAATTCACCCCTCCACTTT. It encodes CAWSVQAGYNSPLHF. The entire variable domain, with the rest obtained from reference TRBV30 and TRBJ1-6, is as follows: SQTIHQWPATLVQPVGSPLSLECTVEGTSNPNLYWYRQAAGRGLQLLFYSVGIGQISSEVPQNLSASRPQDRQFILSSKKLLLSDSGFYLCAWSVQAGYNSPLHFGNGTRLTVT.

This chain uses TRBV5-1 with TRBJ2-5, with 8 bases matching TRBD1. The V gene end was trimmed by 2 bases and the J gene end by 1 base; junction bases not matched to a gene: 1. CDR1 and CDR2 from the germline V gene are SGHRS and YFSETQ. The CDR3 loop spans 14 amino acids. The CDR3 DNA reads TGCGCCAGCAGCTTCACAGGGGGCCAAGAGACCCAGTACTTC. As protein: CASSFTGGQETQYF.

CDR3 sequence reads: CASSQQGQINSPLHF. The CDR3 DNA reads TGTGCCAGCAGCCAACAGGGACAGATAAATTCACCCCTCCACTTT. The genes are TRBV5-4 and TRBJ1-6; the match to TRBD1 covers 7 bases. The CDR3 is 15 amino acids. After removal of 4 bases from V and 7 bases from J, the junction contained 8 bases not matched to a gene. CDR1 and CDR2 (germline): SGHNT, YYREEE (reference sequence).

V usage is TRBV5-4 and J usage is TRBJ1-1; D unclear. The V end lost 1 base, the J end lost 1 base, and 8 bases lay between the germline ends. The CDR3 is 14 amino acids. CDR1 and CDR2 (germline): SGHNT, YYREEE (reference sequence). The CDR3 bases are TGTGCCAGCAGCTTGACCGGGAAGAACACTGAAGCTTTCTTT. This sequence encodes CASSLTGKNTEAFF.

V usage is TRBV2 and J usage is TRBJ2-2, with unresolved D. Germline V lookup: CDR1 SNHLY, CDR2 FYNNEI. V lost 8 bases, J lost 6 bases, and 7 bases lay in between. CDR3 length: 11 residues. CDR3 residues: CASGDSGELFF. The CDR3 DNA reads TGTGCCAGCGGAGACTCCGGGGAGCTGTTTTTT.

The V and J genes are TRBV9 and TRBJ2-3; D is perhaps TRBD2 (5 bases). With 4 bases removed from V and 3 bases from J, the gap between germline ends came to 15 bases. The CDR3 runs 15 residues. From germline, CDR1 is SGDLS and CDR2 YYNGEE. The CDR3 here is CASSPLAKRTDTQYF. CDR3 sequence (DNA): TGTGCCAGCAGCCCCCTGGCCAAGCGGACAGATACGCAGTATTTT.

This clone was seen once. The chain employs TRBV5-4 and TRBJ2-7; 13 positions agree with TRBD2. CDR3 size: 16 residues. The V and J ends lost 0 bases and 3 bases, in that order; junction bases with no gene match: 3. CDR1 is SGHNT, CDR2 YYREEE, per germline (reference sequence). The CDR3 sequence is CASSLGTSGSSYEQYF. The DNA of the CDR3 is TGTGCCAGCAGCTTGGGGACTAGCGGGAGTAGCTACGAGCAGTACTTC.

The chain employs TRBV6-4 and TRBJ2-2; perhaps TRBD1 as D (6 bases). The CDR3 runs to 15 residues. V lost 0 bases and J lost 2, with 7 bases in between. Germline CDR1 is MRHNA and CDR2 is SNTAGT. CDR3 bases: TGTGCCAGCAGTGACTCAGGGGGTAACACCGGGGAGCTGTTTTTT. Translation: CASSDSGGNTGELFF.

The chain combines TRBV29-1 with TRBJ2-5; 9 nucleotides agree with TRBD2. Trimming took 2 bases from V and 7 from J; bases not matched to a gene: 14. This CDR3 has 16 amino acids. The germline V gene has CDR1 SQVTM and CDR2 ANQGSEA. CDR3 in amino acids: CSVELVAGGPSGTQYF. CDR3 in DNA: TGCAGCGTTGAATTGGTTGCGGGAGGGCCCTCTGGGACCCAGTACTTC.

This clone was observed a single time. The chain is built from TRBV25-1 and TRBJ1-2, with D tentatively TRBD1 (5 bases). V was shortened by 1 base and J by 0 bases, with 12 bases between the two germline ends. CDR3 length: 16 residues. The germline CDR1 and CDR2 sequences are MGHDK and SYGVNS. Written as DNA, the CDR3 is TGTGCCAGCAGTGAATGGGGGGATTCGGCTAACTATGGCTACACCTTC. Translating gives CASSEWGDSANYGYTF.

The rearrangement uses TRBV13 and TRBJ1-2; 7 bases are a match to TRBD1. Trimming removed 0 bases from V and 4 bases from J; junction bases left unmatched: 5. Germline CDR1 and CDR2: PRHDT and FYEKMQ (reference sequence). CDR3 size: 15 residues. The CDR3 sequence is CASSLGSGQVYGYTF. The CDR3 coding sequence is TGTGCCAGCAGCTTAGGCTCAGGACAGGTCTATGGCTACACCTTC.

This clone was counted a few times. The chain is built from TRBV15 and TRBJ2-2; 7 nucleotides line up with TRBD1. The CDR3 covers 14 residues. The V gene end was trimmed by 7 bases and the J gene end by 2 bases; junction bases not matched to a gene: 4. Germline CDR1 and CDR2: LNHNV and YYDKDF (reference sequence). The CDR3: CATKGTANTGELFF. In DNA form, the CDR3 reads TGTGCCACCAAGGGGACAGCTAACACCGGGGAGCTGTTTTTT.

This clone has more than one count but fewer than ten. J is TRBJ1-1 and V is TRBV30; D unresolved. Germline V CDR1 and CDR2: GTSNPN, SVGIG (reference sequence). The CDR3 is made up of 13 amino acids. Deletions cut 0 bases from V and 1 base from J, with 6 bases between. CDR3 sequence reads: CAWSVGENTEAFF. The CDR3 coding sequence is TGTGCCTGGAGTGTCGGGGAGAACACTGAAGCTTTCTTT.